This T cell receptor beta chain was sequenced during a study of cytomegalovirus exposure and HLA in healthy donors. Study-wide background: The same platform as the 500 to 700 first-cohort repertoires was used for the 130 or so validation repertoires, a later analysis reported.

This clone was recorded only once. Its antigen is unidentified. Germline values: CDR1 SNHLY, CDR2 FYNNEI. The CDR3 has 15 amino acids. The ends lost 8 bases at V and 9 bases at J; junction bases unmatched: 14. Sequencing was performed with immunoSEQ multiplex PCR; in TCRdb, only in-frame clones are kept and a portion is missing. The table records some 74,000 clones, more than 85% of them present only once. General study findings and limits: CMV antigen specificity of a few CMV-associated chains was confirmed in vitro. Reportedly, cytomegalovirus status was diagnosed with high sensitivity and specificity.

This clonotype was obtained from a woman in her twenties or thirties in good health and CMV-seronegative. The sequencing sample was made of PBMCs. The gene calls are TRBV2 and TRBJ2-1; 9 bases fit TRBD2. CDR3 sequence reads: CASHVTSGHRREQFF. CDR3 in DNA: TGTGCCAGCCACGTCACTAGCGGGCACCGTCGTGAGCAGTTCTTC.